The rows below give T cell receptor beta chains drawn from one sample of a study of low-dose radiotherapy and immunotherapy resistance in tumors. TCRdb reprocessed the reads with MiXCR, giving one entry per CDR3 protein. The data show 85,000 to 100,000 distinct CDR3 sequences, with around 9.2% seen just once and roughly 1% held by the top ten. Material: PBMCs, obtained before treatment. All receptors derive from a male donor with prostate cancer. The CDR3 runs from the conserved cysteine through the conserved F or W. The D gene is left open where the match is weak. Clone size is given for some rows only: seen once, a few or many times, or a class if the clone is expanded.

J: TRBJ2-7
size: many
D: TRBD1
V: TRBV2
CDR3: CASRTGVLSYEQYF
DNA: TGTGCCAGCAGAACAGGGGTCCTCTCCTACGAGCAGTACTTC

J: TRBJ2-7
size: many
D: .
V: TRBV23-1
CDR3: CASDKTSSYEQYF
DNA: TGCGCCAGCGATAAGACGTCGTCCTACGAGCAGTACTTC

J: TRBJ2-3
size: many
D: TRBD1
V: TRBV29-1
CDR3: CSAEGTGGTDTQYF
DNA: TGCAGCGCCGAAGGGACAGGGGGCACAGATACGCAGTATTTT

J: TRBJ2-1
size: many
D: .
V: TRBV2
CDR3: CASSQDAGKEQFF
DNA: TGTGCCAGCAGTCAGGACGCGGGTAAGGAGCAGTTCTTC

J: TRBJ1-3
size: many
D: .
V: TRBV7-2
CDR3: CASSLDRYSGNTIYF
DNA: TGTGCCAGCAGCTTAGACCGCTACTCTGGAAACACCATATATTTT

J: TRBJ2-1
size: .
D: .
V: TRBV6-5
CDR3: CASSGRVSYEQFF
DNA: TGTGCCAGCAGCGGACGGGTTTCCTACGAGCAGTTCTTC

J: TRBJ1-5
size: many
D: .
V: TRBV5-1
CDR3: CASSLAGRNQPQHF
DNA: TGCGCCAGCAGCTTGGCTGGGAGGAATCAGCCCCAGCATTTT

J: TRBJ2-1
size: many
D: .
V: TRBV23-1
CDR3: CASSQGQGVYNEQFF
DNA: TGCGCCAGCAGTCAAGGGCAGGGCGTCTACAATGAGCAGTTCTTC

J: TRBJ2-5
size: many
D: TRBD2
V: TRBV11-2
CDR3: CASSLGLGGSMYF
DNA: TGTGCCAGCAGCTTAGGACTCGGGGGGTCGATGTACTTC

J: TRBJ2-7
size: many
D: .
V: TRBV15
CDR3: CATSRSPRVEQYF
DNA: TGTGCCACCAGCAGAAGTCCCAGGGTCGAGCAGTACTTC

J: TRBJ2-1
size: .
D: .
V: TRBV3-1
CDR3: CASSGINEQFF
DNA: TGTGCCAGCAGCGGTATCAATGAGCAGTTCTTC

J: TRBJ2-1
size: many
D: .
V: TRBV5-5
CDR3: CASRSVWGQGAAGGEFF
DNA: .

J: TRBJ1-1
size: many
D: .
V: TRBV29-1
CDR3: CSADAPAPSAEAFF
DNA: TGCAGCGCAGATGCCCCGGCCCCATCGGCTGAAGCTTTCTTT

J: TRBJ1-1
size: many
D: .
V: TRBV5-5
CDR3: CASSLSVANTEAFF
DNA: TGTGCCAGCAGCTTGAGTGTAGCGAACACTGAAGCTTTCTTT

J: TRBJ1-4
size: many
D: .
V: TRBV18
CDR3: CASSPTGSPEKLFF
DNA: TGTGCCAGCTCACCGACAGGTTCCCCTGAAAAACTGTTTTTT

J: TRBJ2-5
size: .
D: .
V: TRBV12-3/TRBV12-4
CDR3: CASSGGQQETQYF
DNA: TGTGCCAGCAGTGGGGGACAACAAGAGACCCAGTACTTC

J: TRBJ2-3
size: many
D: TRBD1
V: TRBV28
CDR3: CASSLWDRTADTQYF
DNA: TGTGCCAGCAGTTTATGGGACAGGACTGCAGATACGCAGTATTTT

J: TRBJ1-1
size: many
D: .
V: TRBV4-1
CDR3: CASSQDRMGNTEAFF
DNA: TGCGCCAGCAGCCAAGATCGGATGGGGAACACTGAAGCTTTCTTT

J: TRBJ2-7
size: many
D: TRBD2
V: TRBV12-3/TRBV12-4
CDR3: CASSYSTSGSKQYF
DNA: TGTGCCAGCAGCTACTCGACTAGCGGGAGTAAGCAGTACTTC

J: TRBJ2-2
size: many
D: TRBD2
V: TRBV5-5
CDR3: CASSFSGRGDTGELFF
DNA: TGTGCCAGCAGCTTCAGCGGGAGAGGTGACACCGGGGAGCTGTTTTTT

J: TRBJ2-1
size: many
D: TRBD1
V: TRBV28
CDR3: CASILGGRGNEQFF
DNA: TGTGCCAGCATCTTAGGGGGCAGGGGTAATGAGCAGTTCTTC

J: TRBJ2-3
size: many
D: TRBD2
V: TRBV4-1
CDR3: CASSQAGLAGSTDTQYF
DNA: TGCGCCAGCAGCCAAGCGGGACTAGCGGGGAGCACAGATACGCAGTATTTT

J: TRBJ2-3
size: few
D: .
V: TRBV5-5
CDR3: CASSLERPTDTQYF
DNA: TGTGCCAGCAGCTTGGAGCGGCCTACAGATACGCAGTATTTT

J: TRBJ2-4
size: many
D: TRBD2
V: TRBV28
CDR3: CASIPSGPGNIQYF
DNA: TGTGCCAGCATCCCTAGCGGGCCCGGAAACATTCAGTACTTC

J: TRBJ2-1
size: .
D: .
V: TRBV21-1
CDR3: CASSKGGGRGEQFF
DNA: TGTGCCAGCAGCAAAGGTGGCGGGAGGGGTGAGCAGTTCTTC

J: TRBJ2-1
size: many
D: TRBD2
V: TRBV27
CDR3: CASSSRSGTRFAYNEQFF
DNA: TGTGCCAGCAGTTCCCGATCCGGGACTAGATTTGCCTACAATGAGCAGTTCTTC

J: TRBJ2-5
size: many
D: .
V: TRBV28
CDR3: CASSLQGVETQYF
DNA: TGTGCCAGCAGTTTACAAGGGGTTGAGACCCAGTACTTC

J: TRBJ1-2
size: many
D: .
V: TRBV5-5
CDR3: CASSLGTLLDYGYTF
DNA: TGTGCCAGCAGCTTGGGTACACTCTTGGACTATGGCTACACCTTC

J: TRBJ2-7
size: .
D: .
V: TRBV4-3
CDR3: CASSRQGTSEQYF
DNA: TGCGCCAGCAGCCGTCAGGGTACAAGCGAGCAGTACTTC

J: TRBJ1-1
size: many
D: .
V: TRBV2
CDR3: CASSYTNTEAFF
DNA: TGTGCCAGCAGTTACACGAACACTGAAGCTTTCTTT

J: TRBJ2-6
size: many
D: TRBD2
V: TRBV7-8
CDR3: CASSLAEGSGRTGANVLTF
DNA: TGTGCCAGCAGCTTAGCGGAGGGTAGCGGGAGAACTGGGGCCAACGTCCTGACTTTC

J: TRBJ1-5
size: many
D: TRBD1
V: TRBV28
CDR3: CASSLPRTGWETIQPQHF
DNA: TGTGCCAGCAGTTTACCTAGGACAGGGTGGGAAACAATTCAGCCCCAGCATTTT

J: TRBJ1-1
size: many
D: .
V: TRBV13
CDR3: CASNTKMMNTEAFF
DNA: TGTGCCAGCAATACGAAGATGATGAACACTGAAGCTTTCTTT

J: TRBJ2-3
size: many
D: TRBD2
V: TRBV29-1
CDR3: CSVEPGLTILDTQYF
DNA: TGCAGCGTTGAGCCGGGACTAACAATTTTGGATACGCAGTATTTT

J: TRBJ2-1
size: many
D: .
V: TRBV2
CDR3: CASRGDGNEQFF
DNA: TGTGCCAGCAGGGGGGACGGGAATGAGCAGTTCTTC

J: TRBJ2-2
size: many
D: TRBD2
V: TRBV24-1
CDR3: CATMGLAGDTGELFF
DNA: TGTGCCACCATGGGACTAGCGGGAGACACCGGGGAGCTGTTTTTT

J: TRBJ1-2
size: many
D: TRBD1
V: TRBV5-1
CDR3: CASSTPRTGQNYGYTF
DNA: TGTGCCAGCAGCACTCCTAGGACAGGCCAAAACTATGGCTACACCTTC

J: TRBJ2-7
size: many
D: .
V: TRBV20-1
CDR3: CSARGLRGSGYEQYF
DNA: TGCAGTGCTAGGGGGCTTAGAGGTTCAGGTTACGAGCAGTACTTC

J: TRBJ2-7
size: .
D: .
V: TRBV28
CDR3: CASSLKGLEQYF
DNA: TGTGCCAGCAGTTTAAAAGGACTCGAGCAGTACTTC

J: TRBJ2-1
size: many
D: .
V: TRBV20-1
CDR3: CSANWGYNEQFF
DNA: TGCAGTGCTAACTGGGGATACAATGAGCAGTTCTTC

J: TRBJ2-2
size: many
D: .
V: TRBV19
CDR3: CASRPAQGGSTGELFF
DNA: TGTGCCAGTAGACCCGCACAGGGAGGGAGCACCGGGGAGCTGTTTTTT

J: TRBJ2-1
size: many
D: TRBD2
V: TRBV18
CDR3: CASSPDIMRLAGPDEQFF
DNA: TGTGCCAGCTCACCAGATATTATGCGCCTAGCGGGACCCGATGAGCAGTTCTTC

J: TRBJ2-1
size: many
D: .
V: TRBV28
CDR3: CASSWGYNEQFF
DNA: TGTGCCAGCAGTTGGGGATACAATGAGCAGTTCTTC

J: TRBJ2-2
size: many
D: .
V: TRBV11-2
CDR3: CASSLEQVAGELFF
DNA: TGTGCCAGCAGCTTAGAACAGGTGGCCGGGGAGCTGTTTTTT

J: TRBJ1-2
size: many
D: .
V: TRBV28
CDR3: CASSSMGYYGYTF
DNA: TGTGCCAGCAGTTCCATGGGGTATTATGGCTACACCTTC

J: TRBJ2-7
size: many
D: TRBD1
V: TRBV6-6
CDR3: CASSLGTVPYEQYF
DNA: TGTGCCAGCAGTTTAGGGACAGTCCCCTACGAGCAGTACTTC

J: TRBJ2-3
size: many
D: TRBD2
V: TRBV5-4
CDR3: CASSFGGRDTQYF
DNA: TGTGCCAGCAGCTTCGGCGGGAGAGATACGCAGTATTTT